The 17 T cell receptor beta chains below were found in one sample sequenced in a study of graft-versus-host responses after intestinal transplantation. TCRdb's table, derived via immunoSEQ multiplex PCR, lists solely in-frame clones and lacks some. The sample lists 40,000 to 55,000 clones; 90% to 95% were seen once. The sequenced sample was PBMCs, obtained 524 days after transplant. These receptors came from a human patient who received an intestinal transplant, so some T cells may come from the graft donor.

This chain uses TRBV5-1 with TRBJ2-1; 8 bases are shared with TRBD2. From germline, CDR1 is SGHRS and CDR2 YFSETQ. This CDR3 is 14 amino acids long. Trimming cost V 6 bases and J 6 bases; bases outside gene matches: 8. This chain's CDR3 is CASTVDGRVNEQFF. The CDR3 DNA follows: TGCGCCAGCACCGTTGACGGGAGGGTCAATGAGCAGTTCTTC.

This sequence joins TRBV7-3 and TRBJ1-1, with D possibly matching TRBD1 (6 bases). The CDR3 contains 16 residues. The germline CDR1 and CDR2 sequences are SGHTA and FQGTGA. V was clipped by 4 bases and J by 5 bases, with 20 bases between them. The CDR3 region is CASSSDGTPRSTEAFF. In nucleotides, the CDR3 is TGTGCCAGCAGCTCAGATGGGACACCCCGAAGTACTGAAGCTTTCTTT.

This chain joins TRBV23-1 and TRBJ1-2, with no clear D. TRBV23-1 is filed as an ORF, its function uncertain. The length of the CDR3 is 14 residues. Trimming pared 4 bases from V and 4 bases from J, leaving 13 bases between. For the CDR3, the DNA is TGCGCCAGCAGTCGTCCAGCCCTCACCTATGGCTACACCTTC. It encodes CASSRPALTYGYTF.

CDR3 sequence: CASSSRGRISTDTQYF. The DNA for the CDR3 is TGTGCCAGCAGCTCCCGGGGGAGGATTAGCACAGATACGCAGTATTTT. The chain joins TRBV9 to TRBJ2-3; D may be TRBD2 (6 bases). V lost 4 bases and J lost 0, with 15 bases in between. The CDR3 has 16 amino acids. Per the germline V gene, CDR1 is SGDLS and CDR2 is YYNGEE.

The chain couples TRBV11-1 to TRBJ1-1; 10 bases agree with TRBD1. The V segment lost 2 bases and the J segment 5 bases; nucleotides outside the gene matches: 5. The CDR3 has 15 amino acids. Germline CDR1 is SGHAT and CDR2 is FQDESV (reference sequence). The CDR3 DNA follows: TGTGCCAGCAGCTTAACCGACAGGGGGCAGACTGAAGCTTTCTTT. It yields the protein CASSLTDRGQTEAFF.

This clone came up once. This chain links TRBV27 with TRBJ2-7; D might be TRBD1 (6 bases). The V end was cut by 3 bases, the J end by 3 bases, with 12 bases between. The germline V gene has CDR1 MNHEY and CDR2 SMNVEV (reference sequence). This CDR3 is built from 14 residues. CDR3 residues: CASSFRQGRYEQYF. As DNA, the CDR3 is TGTGCCAGCAGTTTCCGGCAGGGGCGCTACGAGCAGTACTTC.

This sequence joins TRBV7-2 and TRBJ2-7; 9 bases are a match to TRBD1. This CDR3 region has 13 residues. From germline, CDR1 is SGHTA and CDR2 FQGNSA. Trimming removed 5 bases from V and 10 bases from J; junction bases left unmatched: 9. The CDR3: CASSGGQGGPQYF. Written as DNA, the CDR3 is TGTGCCAGCAGCGGGGGACAGGGAGGACCTCAGTACTTC. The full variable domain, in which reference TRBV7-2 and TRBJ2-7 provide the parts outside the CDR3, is GAGVSQSPSNKVTEKGKDVELRCDPISGHTALYWYRQSLGQGLEFLIYFQGNSAPDKSGLPSDRFSAERTGGSVSTLTIQRTQQEDSAVYLCASSGGQGGPQYFGPGTRLTVT.

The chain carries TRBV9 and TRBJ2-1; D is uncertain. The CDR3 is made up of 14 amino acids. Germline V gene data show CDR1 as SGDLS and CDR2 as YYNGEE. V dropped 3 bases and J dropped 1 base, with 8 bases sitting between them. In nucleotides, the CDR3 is TGTGCCAGCAGCGGTTACGGGTCCTACAATGAGCAGTTCTTC. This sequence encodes CASSGYGSYNEQFF.

CDR3 amino acids: CASSEAGTRRGEGYF. CDR3 nucleotide sequence: TGTGCCAGCAGTGAAGCCGGGACAAGACGAGGAGAAGGATACTTC. The chain combines TRBV6-1 with TRBJ2-7; tentative D call: TRBD1 (6 bases). Germline V gene sequence: CDR1 MNHNS, CDR2 SASEGT. The CDR3 has 15 residues. Deletions cut 0 bases from V and 13 bases from J, with 22 bases between.

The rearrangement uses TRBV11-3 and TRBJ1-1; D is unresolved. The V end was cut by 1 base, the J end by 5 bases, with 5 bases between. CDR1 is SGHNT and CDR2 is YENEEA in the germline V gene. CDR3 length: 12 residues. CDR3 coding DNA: TGTGCCAGCAGCTTAGGAAAGACTGAAGCTTTCTTT. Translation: CASSLGKTEAFF.

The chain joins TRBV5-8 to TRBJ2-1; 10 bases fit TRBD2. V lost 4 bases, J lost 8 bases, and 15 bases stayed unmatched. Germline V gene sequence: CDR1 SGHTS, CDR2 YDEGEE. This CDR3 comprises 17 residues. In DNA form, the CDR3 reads TGTGCCAGCAGCCTCGGGACTAGCGTAGGACACGCGGATGAGCAGTTCTTC. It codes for CASSLGTSVGHADEQFF.

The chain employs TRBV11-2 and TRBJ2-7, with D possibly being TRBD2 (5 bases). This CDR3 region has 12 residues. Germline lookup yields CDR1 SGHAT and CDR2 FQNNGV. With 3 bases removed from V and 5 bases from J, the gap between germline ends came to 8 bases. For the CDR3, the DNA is TGTGCCAGCAGCTTGGTCGGGAACGAGCAGTACTTC. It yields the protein CASSLVGNEQYF.

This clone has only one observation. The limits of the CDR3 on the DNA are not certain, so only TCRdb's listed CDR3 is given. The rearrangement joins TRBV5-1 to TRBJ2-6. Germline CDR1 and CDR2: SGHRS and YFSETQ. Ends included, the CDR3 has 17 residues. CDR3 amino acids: CASRFGNGVSGANVLTF.

In DNA, the CDR3 is TGCGCCAGCAGCCAAGGGACATGGAATGAAAAACTGTTTTTT. This codes for CASSQGTWNEKLFF. The chain employs TRBV4-1 and TRBJ1-4, with D possibly TRBD1 on 5 matching bases. Trimming pared 1 base from V and 5 bases from J, leaving 8 bases between. CDR3 length: 14 residues. Per germline, CDR1 MGHRA and CDR2 YSYEKL.

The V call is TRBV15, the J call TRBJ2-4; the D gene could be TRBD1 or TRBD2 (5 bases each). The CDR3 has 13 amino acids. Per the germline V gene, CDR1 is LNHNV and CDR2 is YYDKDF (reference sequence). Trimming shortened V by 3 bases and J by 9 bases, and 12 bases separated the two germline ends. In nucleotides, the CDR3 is TGTGCCACCAGCAGGGGGGAGATGGGCATTCAGTACTTC. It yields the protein CATSRGEMGIQYF.

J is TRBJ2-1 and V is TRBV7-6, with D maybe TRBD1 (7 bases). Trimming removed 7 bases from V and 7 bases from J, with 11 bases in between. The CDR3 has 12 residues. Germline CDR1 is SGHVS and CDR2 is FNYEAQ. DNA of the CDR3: TGTGCCAGCACAGGGGGGAGGAATGAGCAGTTCTTC. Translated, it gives CASTGGRNEQFF.

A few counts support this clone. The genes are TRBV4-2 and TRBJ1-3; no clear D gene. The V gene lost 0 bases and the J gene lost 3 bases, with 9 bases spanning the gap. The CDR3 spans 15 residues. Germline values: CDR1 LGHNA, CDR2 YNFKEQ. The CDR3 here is CASSQDVGSGNTIYF. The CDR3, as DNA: TGTGCCAGCAGCCAAGATGTGGGGAGTGGAAACACCATATATTTT.